This T cell receptor beta chain came from a study of Graves' ophthalmopathy and Graves' hyperthyroidism. Diagnosis used clinical symptoms, serum thyroxine, TRAb, thyroid ultrasound and orbital computed tomography. Amplification of the TCR beta CDR3 regions used RNA transcripts (as template). RT-PCR in the first round used HTBI primers; a second-round multiplex PCR followed. TCRdb called the multiplex PCR reads again in MiXCR, with one record for every CDR3 protein. The sample carries fewer than 600,000 distinct CDR3 sequences, around 14% recorded once. This clonotype was seen at least ten times. Sequences were obtained from blood. This TCR was sampled from a woman in her twenties or thirties with Graves' ophthalmopathy.

CDR3 coding DNA: TGTGCCAGCAGCGAGCCGGCGGACAGGGTTGGCACTGAAGCTTTCTTT. Protein sequence: CASSEPADRVGTEAFF. The chain combines TRBV9 with TRBJ1-1; TRBD1 aligns across 8 bases. In germline, CDR1 is SGDLS, CDR2 YYNGEE. This CDR3 is built from 16 residues. Trimming took 3 bases from V and 4 from J; bases not matched to a gene: 11. Full variable domain (outside the CDR3, taken from reference TRBV9 and TRBJ1-1): DSGVTQTPKHLITATGQRVTLRCSPRSGDLSVYWYQQSLDQGLQFLIQYYNGEERAKGNILERFSAQQFPDLHSELNLSSLELGDSALYFCASSEPADRVGTEAFFGQGTRLTVV.